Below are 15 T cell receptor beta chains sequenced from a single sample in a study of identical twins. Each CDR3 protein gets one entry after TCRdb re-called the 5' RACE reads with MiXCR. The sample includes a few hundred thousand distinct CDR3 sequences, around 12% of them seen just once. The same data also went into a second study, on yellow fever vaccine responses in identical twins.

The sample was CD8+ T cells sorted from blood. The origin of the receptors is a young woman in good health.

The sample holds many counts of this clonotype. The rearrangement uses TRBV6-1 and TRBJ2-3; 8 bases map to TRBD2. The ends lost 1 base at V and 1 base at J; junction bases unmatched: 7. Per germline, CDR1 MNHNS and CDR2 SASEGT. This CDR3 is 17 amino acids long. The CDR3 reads CASSEVLAGGRTDTQYF. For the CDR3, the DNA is TGTGCCAGCAGTGAAGTTCTGGCGGGGGGCCGCACAGATACGCAGTATTTT.

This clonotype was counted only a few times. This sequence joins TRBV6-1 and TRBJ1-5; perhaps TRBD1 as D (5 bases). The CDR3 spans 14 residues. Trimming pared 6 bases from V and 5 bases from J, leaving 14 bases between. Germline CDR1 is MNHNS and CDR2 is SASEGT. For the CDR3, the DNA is TGTGCCAGCAGCCCCTACGACAGAGATCAGCCCCAGCATTTT. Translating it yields CASSPYDRDQPQHF.

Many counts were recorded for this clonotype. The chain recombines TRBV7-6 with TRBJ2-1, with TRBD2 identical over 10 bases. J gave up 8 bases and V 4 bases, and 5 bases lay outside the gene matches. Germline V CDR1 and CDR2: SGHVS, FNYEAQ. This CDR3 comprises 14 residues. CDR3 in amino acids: CASSSSGGADEQFF. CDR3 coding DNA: TGTGCCAGCAGCTCTAGCGGGGGAGCCGATGAGCAGTTCTTC.

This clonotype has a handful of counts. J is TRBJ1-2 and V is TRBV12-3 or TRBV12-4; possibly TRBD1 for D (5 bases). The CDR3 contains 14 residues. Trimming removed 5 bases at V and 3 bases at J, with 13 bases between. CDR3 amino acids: CASSLRVPYYGYTF. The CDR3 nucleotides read TGTGCCAGCAGTCTCAGGGTCCCCTACTATGGCTACACCTTC.

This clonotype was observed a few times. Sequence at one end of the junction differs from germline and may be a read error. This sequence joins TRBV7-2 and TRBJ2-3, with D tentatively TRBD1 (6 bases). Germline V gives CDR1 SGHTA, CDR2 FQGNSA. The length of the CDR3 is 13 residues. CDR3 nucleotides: TGTGCCAGCAGCTTAAAAGTTATTGTGGGGGCAGAGTTT. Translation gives CASSLKVIVGAEF.

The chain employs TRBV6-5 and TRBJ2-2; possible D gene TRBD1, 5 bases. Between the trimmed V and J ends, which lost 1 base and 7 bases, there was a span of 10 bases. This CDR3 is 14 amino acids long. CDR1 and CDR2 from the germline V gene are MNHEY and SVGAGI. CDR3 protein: CASSYLGPFGELFF. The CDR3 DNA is TGTGCCAGCAGTTACTTGGGGCCCTTCGGGGAGCTGTTTTTT.

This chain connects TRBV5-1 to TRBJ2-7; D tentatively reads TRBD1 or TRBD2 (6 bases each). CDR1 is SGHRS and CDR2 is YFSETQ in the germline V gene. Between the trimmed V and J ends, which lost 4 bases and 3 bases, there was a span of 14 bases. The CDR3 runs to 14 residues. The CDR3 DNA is TGCGCCAGCAGCAGGGACTCGGGACACTACGAGCAGTACTTC. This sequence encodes CASSRDSGHYEQYF.

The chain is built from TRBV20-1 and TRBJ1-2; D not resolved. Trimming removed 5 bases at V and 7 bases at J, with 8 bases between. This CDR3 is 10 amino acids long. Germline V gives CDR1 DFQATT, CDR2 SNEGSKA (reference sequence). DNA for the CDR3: TGCAGTGCTTCCGAGGGTGGCTACACCTTC. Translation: CSASEGGYTF.

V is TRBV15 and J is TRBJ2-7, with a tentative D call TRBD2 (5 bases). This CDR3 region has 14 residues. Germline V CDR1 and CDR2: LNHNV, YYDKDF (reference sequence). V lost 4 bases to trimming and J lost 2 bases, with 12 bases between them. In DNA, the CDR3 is TGTGCCACCAGCACCGATTACGGGACCTACGAGCAGTACGTC. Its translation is CATSTDYGTYEQYV.

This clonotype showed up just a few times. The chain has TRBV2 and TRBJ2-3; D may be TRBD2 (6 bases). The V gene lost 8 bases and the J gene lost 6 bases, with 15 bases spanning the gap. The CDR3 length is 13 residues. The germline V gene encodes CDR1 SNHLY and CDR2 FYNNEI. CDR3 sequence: CASQWGEGDTQYF. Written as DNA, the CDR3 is TGTGCCAGCCAGTGGGGGGAAGGGGATACGCAGTATTTT.

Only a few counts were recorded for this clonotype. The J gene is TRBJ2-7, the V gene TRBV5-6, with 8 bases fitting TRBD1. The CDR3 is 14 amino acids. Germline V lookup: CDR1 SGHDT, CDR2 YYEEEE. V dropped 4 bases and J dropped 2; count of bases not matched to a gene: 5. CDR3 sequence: CASSVTGDAYEQYF. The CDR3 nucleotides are TGTGCCAGCAGCGTGACAGGGGACGCCTACGAGCAGTACTTC.

The DNA of the CDR3 is TGTGCCAGCAGTGTCAGTTTCAATCAGCCCCAGCATTTT. Residues: CASSVSFNQPQHF. J is TRBJ1-5 and V is TRBV2; no firm D call. Per germline, CDR1 SNHLY and CDR2 FYNNEI. The CDR3 length is 13 residues. Trimming pared 4 bases from V and 3 bases from J, leaving 7 bases between.

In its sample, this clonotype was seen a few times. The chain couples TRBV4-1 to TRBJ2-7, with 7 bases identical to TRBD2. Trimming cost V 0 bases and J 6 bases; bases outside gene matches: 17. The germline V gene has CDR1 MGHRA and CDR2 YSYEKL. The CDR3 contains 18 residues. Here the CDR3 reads CASSQDRGWLADPSEQYF. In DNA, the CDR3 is TGCGCCAGCAGCCAAGATCGAGGGTGGCTAGCGGACCCCTCCGAGCAGTACTTC.

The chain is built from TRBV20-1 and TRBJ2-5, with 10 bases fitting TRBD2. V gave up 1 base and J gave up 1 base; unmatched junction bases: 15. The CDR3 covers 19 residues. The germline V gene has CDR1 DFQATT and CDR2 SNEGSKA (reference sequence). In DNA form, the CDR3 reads TGCAGTGCTAGAGCAGGTCTAGCGGGGGATCGTGGGCCCCAAGAGACCCAGTACTTC. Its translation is CSARAGLAGDRGPQETQYF.

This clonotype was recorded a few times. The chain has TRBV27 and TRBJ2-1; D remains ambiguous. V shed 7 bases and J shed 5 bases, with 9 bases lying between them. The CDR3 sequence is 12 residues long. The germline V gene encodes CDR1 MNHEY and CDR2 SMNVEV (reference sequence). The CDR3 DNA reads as TGTGCCAGCATGGGCAGAAACAATGAGCAGTTCTTC. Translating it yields CASMGRNNEQFF.